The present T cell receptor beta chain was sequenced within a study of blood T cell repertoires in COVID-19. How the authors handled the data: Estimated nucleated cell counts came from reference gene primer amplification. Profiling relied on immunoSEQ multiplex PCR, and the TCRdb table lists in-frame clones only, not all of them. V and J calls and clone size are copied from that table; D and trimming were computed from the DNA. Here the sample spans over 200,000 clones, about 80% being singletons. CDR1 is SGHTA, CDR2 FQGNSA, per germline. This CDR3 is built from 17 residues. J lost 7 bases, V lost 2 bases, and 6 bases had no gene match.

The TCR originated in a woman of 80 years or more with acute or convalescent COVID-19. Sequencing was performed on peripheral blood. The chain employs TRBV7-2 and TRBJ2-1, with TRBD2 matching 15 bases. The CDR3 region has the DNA TGTGCCAGCAGCTTAACGGGACTAGCGGGGGGCTGGAATGAGCAGTTCTTC. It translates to CASSLTGLAGGWNEQFF.